The rows below give T cell receptor beta chains drawn from one sample of a study of human T cells and chemical hapten exposure. TCRdb fed the RACE reads into MiXCR, producing one record per CDR3 protein. Of under 200,000 distinct CDR3 sequences in the sample, 25% to 30% are singletons; the top ten hold roughly 3%. The source was whole blood, collected in connection with sensitization to the hapten diphenylcyclopropenone (DPC). The receptors were gathered from a woman aged 25-40 years with alopecia areata. Some clones in this sample may be carry-over from other donors' samples. The CDR3 runs from the conserved cysteine through the conserved F or W. A D gene is named only where the DNA matches it firmly. Where a row states a size, it is once, few, many or the class of an expanded clone; other rows omit it.

j_call,v_call,d_call,clone_size,cdr3_aa,cdr3_nt
TRBJ2-7,TRBV12-3/TRBV12-4,TRBD2,NA,CASSSGLAGKHYEQYF,TGTGCCAGCAGTTCCGGACTAGCGGGGAAACACTACGAGCAGTACTTC
TRBJ2-1,TRBV28,TRBD2,NA,CASSLDSGRGLSEQFF,TGTGCCAGCAGTTTGGATAGCGGGAGAGGATTGAGTGAGCAGTTCTTC
TRBJ2-7,TRBV29-1,TRBD1,few,CSVAGQASSYEQYF,TGCAGCGTCGCGGGACAGGCTAGCTCCTACGAGCAGTACTTC
TRBJ1-5,TRBV10-2,NA,few,CASSSNGYNQPQHF,TGCGCCAGCAGCAGCAATGGTTACAATCAGCCCCAGCATTTT
TRBJ1-5,TRBV12-3/TRBV12-4,NA,NA,CASSWGQADQPQHF,TGTGCCAGCAGTTGGGGGCAGGCCGATCAGCCCCAGCATTTT
TRBJ1-5,TRBV4-1,NA,NA,CASSQTGDQPQHF,TGCGCCAGCAGCCAAACGGGGGACCAGCCCCAGCATTTT
TRBJ2-2,TRBV29-1,NA,NA,CSVLDYNTGELFF,TGCAGCGTCCTCGATTATAACACCGGGGAGCTGTTTTTT
TRBJ2-7,TRBV28,NA,few,CASGGGFHYEQYF,TGTGCCAGCGGAGGAGGGTTTCACTACGAGCAGTACTTC
TRBJ1-6,TRBV11-1,TRBD1,NA,CASRRQGSSYNSPLHF,TGTGCCAGCAGACGACAGGGGAGCTCCTATAATTCACCCCTCCACTTT
TRBJ1-2,TRBV29-1,NA,few,CSVDPFGGLTDYGYTF,TGCAGCGTTGATCCCTTCGGGGGTCTGACCGACTATGGCTACACCTTC
TRBJ1-1,TRBV7-2,NA,few,CASSLLTGAMNTEAFF,TGTGCCAGCAGCCTATTGACAGGAGCCATGAACACTGAAGCTTTCTTT
TRBJ1-2,TRBV28,TRBD1,NA,CASSTQGPPYGYTF,TGTGCCAGCAGTACACAGGGGCCACCCTATGGCTACACCTTC
TRBJ1-6,TRBV5-1,TRBD1,NA,CASSLQGALASPLHF,TGCGCCAGCAGCTTACAGGGGGCCCTTGCTTCACCCCTCCACTTT
TRBJ1-6,TRBV6-5,TRBD1,few,CASSRARGQGSPLHF,TGTGCCAGCAGTAGGGCGAGGGGACAGGGATCACCCCTCCACTTT
TRBJ2-7,TRBV7-8,NA,NA,CASSLVPVEGYEQYF,TGTGCCAGCAGCTTAGTGCCTGTGGAAGGCTACGAGCAGTACTTC
TRBJ2-2,TRBV20-1,TRBD2,NA,CSATAGLAGGPGELFF,TGCAGTGCCACCGCGGGGCTAGCGGGAGGGCCCGGGGAGCTGTTTTTT
TRBJ1-5,TRBV5-4,NA,few,CASSFGITNQPQHF,TGTGCCAGCAGCTTCGGCATTACGAACCAGCCCCAGCATTTT
TRBJ2-2,TRBV28,TRBD2,NA,CASSQPSGSSGELFF,TGTGCCAGCAGTCAGCCTAGCGGGAGTTCCGGGGAGCTGTTTTTT
TRBJ1-1,TRBV29-1,NA,NA,CSVGMSTEAFF,TGCAGCGTGGGAATGAGCACTGAAGCTTTCTTT
TRBJ2-1,TRBV28,NA,NA,CASSSLAEQFF,TGTGCCAGCAGCTCTCTAGCGGAGCAGTTCTTC
TRBJ2-3,TRBV4-2,NA,few,CASSQGALKQYF,TGTGCCAGCAGTCAAGGGGCCCTTAAGCAGTATTTT
TRBJ1-1,TRBV29-1,NA,NA,CSVEGEGMNTEAFF,TGCAGCGTTGAAGGGGAAGGGATGAACACTGAAGCTTTCTTT
TRBJ2-7,TRBV7-9,TRBD1,NA,CASSVSGDRGYEQYF,TGTGCCAGCAGCGTTAGCGGGGACAGGGGCTACGAGCAGTACTTC
TRBJ1-4,TRBV5-1,TRBD1,NA,CASSLQGSSTNEKLFF,TGCGCCAGCAGCTTACAGGGGTCGTCAACTAATGAAAAACTGTTTTTT
TRBJ2-7,TRBV28,TRBD2,NA,CASRTSVPYEQYF,TGTGCCAGCAGAACTAGCGTGCCCTACGAGCAGTACTTC
TRBJ1-3,TRBV10-3,NA,few,CAISERVSGNTIYF,TGTGCCATCAGTGAGCGTGTATCTGGAAACACCATATATTTT
TRBJ2-7,TRBV7-2,NA,few,CASSLGDTHLYEQYF,TGTGCCAGCAGCTTAGGGGACACACACCTCTACGAGCAGTACTTC
TRBJ2-1,TRBV29-1,NA,NA,CSVPRGLLINEQFF,TGCAGCGTGCCCCGGGGTCTTTTAATCAATGAGCAGTTCTTC
TRBJ1-1,TRBV10-3,TRBD1,NA,CAISDTRRQGEAFF,TGTGCCATCAGTGATACCCGGAGACAGGGGGAAGCTTTCTTT
TRBJ2-3,TRBV29-1,TRBD1,NA,CSVLGQGPDTQYF,TGCAGCGTTCTTGGACAGGGCCCAGATACGCAGTATTTT
TRBJ2-3,TRBV10-1,TRBD2,many,CASSAAGADTQYF,TGCGCCAGCAGTGCAGCGGGGGCAGATACGCAGTATTTT
TRBJ2-2,TRBV28,TRBD2,NA,CASSSPRGLAATGELFF,TGTGCCAGCAGTTCCCCTCGGGGACTAGCGGCCACCGGGGAGCTGTTTTTT
TRBJ2-5,TRBV28,TRBD1,NA,CASSLYARGRETQYF,TGTGCCAGCAGTTTATACGCCAGGGGGCGTGAGACCCAGTACTTC
TRBJ2-2,TRBV6-1,NA,few,CASTPRGTGELFF,TGTGCCAGCACTCCGAGGGGTACCGGGGAGCTGTTTTTT
TRBJ2-3,TRBV18,NA,many,CASSPGAYSTDTQYF,TGTGCCAGCTCACCGGGAGCCTATAGCACAGATACGCAGTATTTT
TRBJ2-3,TRBV29-1,NA,NA,CSVGSPAFTDTQYF,TGCAGCGTTGGTAGTCCCGCGTTCACAGATACGCAGTATTTT
TRBJ2-2,TRBV11-2,NA,many,CASSLENTGELFF,TGTGCCAGCAGCTTAGAGAACACCGGGGAGCTGTTTTTT
TRBJ1-1,TRBV20-1,NA,NA,CSAGRRPGTEAFF,TGCAGTGCTGGCCGGCGGCCGGGGACTGAAGCTTTCTTT
TRBJ1-1,TRBV5-1,TRBD1,NA,CASSWGQGNTEAFF,TGTGCCAGCAGTTGGGGACAGGGGAACACTGAAGCTTTCTTT
TRBJ2-4,TRBV7-2,NA,once,CASSLGGSRPNIQYF,TGTGCCAGCAGCTTAGGGGGTAGCCGCCCAAACATTCAGTACTTC
TRBJ2-7,TRBV20-1,NA,NA,CSAREPTSREQYF,TGCAGTGCCAGGGAACCAACCTCTCGTGAGCAGTACTTC
TRBJ2-7,TRBV29-1,NA,few,CTPRAGQPSYEQYF,TGCACCCCAAGGGCGGGACAGCCCTCCTACGAGCAGTACTTC
TRBJ2-7,TRBV4-3,NA,NA,CASSQVRFGSDSYEQYF,TGCGCCAGCAGCCAAGTCAGGTTTGGCAGCGACTCCTACGAGCAGTACTTC
TRBJ1-4,TRBV18,NA,NA,CASSPRGDPNEKLFF,TGTGCCAGCTCACCACGGGGGGACCCTAATGAAAAACTGTTTTTT
TRBJ2-2,TRBV28,NA,NA,CASTTGNTGELFF,TGTGCCAGCACCACGGGGAACACCGGGGAGCTGTTTTTT
TRBJ1-2,TRBV29-1,TRBD1,few,CSVERGQGYGYTF,TGCAGCGTTGAGCGGGGACAGGGGTATGGCTACACCTTC
TRBJ1-2,TRBV5-5,NA,few,CASSLEWGGYGYTF,TGTGCCAGCAGCTTGGAATGGGGCGGCTATGGCTACACCTTC